Reported below is one T cell receptor beta chain. Its antigen is unknown. One base away there is no much larger clone; base qualities are not given. Each collaborating institution followed its own protocols to collect whole blood in K2EDTA tubes. For TCRbeta analysis, collaborator samples were shipped as frozen whole blood, as isolated PBMCs, or as DNA extracted from either sample type. The CDR3 starts with the cysteine, ends with the phenylalanine, and has 14 residues. Only CDR3 DNA is held: 42 bases, read in frame from base 1. As encoded in the germline V gene, CDR1 is SGHAT while CDR2 is FQNNGV. V and J lose 5 bases and 8 bases, and a span of 13 bases separates them. TCRbeta CDR3 regions were amplified from genomic DNA using the immunoSEQ Assay, a bias-controlled multiplex PCR. The authors' analysis ran thus. The number of nucleated cells in each sample was estimated from the amplification of reference gene primers within the assay. Sequence reads were collapsed and filtered to measure the absolute abundance of every unique TCRbeta CDR3 rearrangement. For each sample, productive Simpson clonality was calculated by taking the square root of Simpson's diversity index across productive rearrangements. What TCRdb holds here is the immuneACCESS table cut down to in-frame rearrangements. Part of the clones is not present; checked against another copy, under half of the missing clones reflect an unresolved V gene, and the others are unexplained. V and J calls and clone size are as listed in that table; D and trimming were resolved from the DNA. The sample data list 90,000 to 130,000 clones, and nearly 80% of these were observed just once. In total, the top ten clones hold roughly 16% of the sample.

This sample is drawn from a study of blood T cell repertoires in COVID-19 (TCRdb year 2020). About the study as a whole: Samples covering the acute and convalescent phases of COVID-19 were provided by collaborators in the United States, Italy and Spain. The repertoires were made available in a free public database intended to serve as a resource for research on the immune response to SARS-CoV-2. Subjects who had been exposed to COVID-19, were actively infected with it, or had recovered from it provided the deeply sampled blood TCRbeta repertoires that made up the dataset. The material from the prospective study consisted of cDNA or gDNA derived from T cells, B-cell-depleted T cells, or PBMCs. The samples were drawn from the first 160 participants of the ongoing ImmuneRACE study and from 950 to 1,500 subjects provided by 6 global collaborators. Sample metadata almost always included a de-identified subject ID, COVID-19 status, age in years and sex. Where available, HLA class I and class II types were obtained from metadata supplied by the sample provider rather than from assay-based typing. The paper's findings and limits, for the study overall: Clinical and demographic metadata were provided uncurated, with the amount varying by source and participant.

The specimen sequenced was peripheral blood. The chain is made from TRBV11-2 and TRBJ1-6; TRBD1 could be the D gene, as 6 bases match. This receptor was obtained from a woman at least 80 years old with active or convalescent COVID-19. The CDR3: CASSRDRFDSPLHF. The nucleotides read TGTGCCAGCAGCCGAGACAGGTTTGATTCACCCCTCCACTTT.